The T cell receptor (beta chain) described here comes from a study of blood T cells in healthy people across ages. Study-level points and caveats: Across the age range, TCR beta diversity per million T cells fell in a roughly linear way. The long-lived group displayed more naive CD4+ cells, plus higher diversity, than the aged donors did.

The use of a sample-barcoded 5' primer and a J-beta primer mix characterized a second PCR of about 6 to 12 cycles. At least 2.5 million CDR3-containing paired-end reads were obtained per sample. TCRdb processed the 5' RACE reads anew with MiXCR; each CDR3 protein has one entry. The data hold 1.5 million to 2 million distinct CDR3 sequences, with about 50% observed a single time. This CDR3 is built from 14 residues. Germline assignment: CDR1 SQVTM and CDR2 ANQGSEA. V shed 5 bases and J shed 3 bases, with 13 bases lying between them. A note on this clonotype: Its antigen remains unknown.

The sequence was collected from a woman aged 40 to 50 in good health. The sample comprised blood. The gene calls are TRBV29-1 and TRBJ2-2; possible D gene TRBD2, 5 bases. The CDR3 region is CSVPRGADTGELFF. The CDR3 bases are TGCAGCGTTCCACGGGGTGCGGACACCGGGGAGCTGTTTTTT.